What follows are 3 T cell receptor beta chains derived from one specimen sequenced in a study of glioma-infiltrating T cells. Amplification of TCR alpha and beta CDR3 regions from RNA used iRepertoire nested multiplex PCR. TCRdb reprocessed the multiplex PCR reads with MiXCR, giving one entry per CDR3 protein. The data show approximately 90,000 distinct CDR3 sequences, about 25% seen once. Sequencing used glioma tissue, nonneoplastic brain tissue, or PBMCs (not recorded which). The origin of the receptors is a human donor with low-grade glioma or glioblastoma, undergoing nonglioma brain surgery, or in good health (not recorded which).

Turning to this clonotype: With a much larger clone just one base away, this may be a read error. The chain employs TRBV6-2 or TRBV6-3 and TRBJ2-7, with D perhaps matching TRBD1 (5 bases). This CDR3 has 15 residues. V was pared by 4 bases and J by 0 bases, with 13 bases between. Germline assignment: CDR1 MNHEY and CDR2 SVGEGT. This chain's CDR3 is CASSCKFDSSYEQYF. The CDR3 DNA follows: TGTGCCAGCAGTTGCAAGTTTGACAGCTCCTACGAGCAGTACTTC.

Ten or more counts support this clonotype. The chain links TRBV3-1 to TRBJ1-1, with D unclear. V shed 1 base and J shed 8 bases, with 5 bases lying between them. This CDR3 is 11 amino acids long. Germline V gene sequence: CDR1 LGHDT, CDR2 YNNKEL (reference sequence). CDR3 residues: CASSQAGEAFF. CDR3 in DNA: TGTGCCAGCAGCCAAGCGGGAGAAGCTTTCTTT.

The V and J genes are TRBV6-5 and TRBJ2-7; no firm D call. The CDR3 has 12 residues. Germline values: CDR1 MNHEY, CDR2 SVGAGI. V was pared by 1 base and J by 12 bases, with 13 bases between. Here the CDR3 reads CASSYWERRRYF. CDR3 nucleotides: TGTGCCAGCAGTTACTGGGAAAGGAGAAGGTACTTC.